A selection of T cell receptor beta chains follows, all from one sample in a study of blood T cell repertoires in COVID-19. Using immunoSEQ multiplex PCR, the repertoire was profiled, and TCRdb retains in-frame clones only, with some absent. The sample records fewer than 80,000 clones, around 90% being singletons. Sequencing input: peripheral blood. The receptor source for this set is a human donor in a cohort sampled during active COVID-19. Both conserved end residues are part of each CDR3. The D gene is left open where the match is weak. Size values are once, few and many counts, or a class for expanded clones, and some rows have none.

NA | NA | TRBJ2-2 | TRBV30 | CAWRGGGDTGELFF | TGTGCCTGGAGAGGGGGAGGGGACACCGGGGAGCTGTTTTTT
TRBD2 | NA | TRBJ2-7 | TRBV4-2 | CASSQGVGTSGKQYF | TGTGCCAGCAGCCAAGGCGTAGGGACTAGCGGGAAGCAGTACTTC
TRBD2 | NA | TRBJ2-1 | TRBV6-5 | CASSYSWGGARNEQFF | TGTGCCAGCAGTTACTCTTGGGGGGGTGCTCGCAATGAGCAGTTCTTC
NA | NA | TRBJ1-2 | TRBV6-6 | CASRPPGNGDGYTF | TGTGCCAGCAGACCCCCGGGAAACGGGGATGGCTACACCTTC
TRBD2 | NA | TRBJ2-1 | TRBV4-3 | CASSQGEGLSYNEQFF | TGCGCCAGCAGCCAAGGGGAGGGGCTCTCCTACAATGAGCAGTTCTTC
TRBD2 | NA | TRBJ2-5 | TRBV9 | CASSVGVSGGQETQYF | TGTGCCAGCAGCGTAGGGGTTAGCGGGGGACAAGAGACCCAGTACTTC
NA | NA | TRBJ2-7 | TRBV7-2 | CASSPRVGGGVTYEQYF | TGTGCCAGCAGCCCCCGGGTTGGGGGGGGCGTCACCTACGAGCAGTACTTC
TRBD2 | NA | TRBJ2-7 | TRBV10-3 | CAISESEVGGGYEQYF | TGTGCCATCAGTGAGTCGGAGGTCGGGGGGGGCTACGAGCAGTACTTC
NA | NA | TRBJ1-2 | TRBV28 | CASRDYRAGYTF | TGTGCCAGCAGGGATTACAGGGCTGGCTACACCTTC
NA | NA | TRBJ2-7 | TRBV6-5 | CASSSRLRDEQYF | TGTGCCAGCAGTTCACGTCTCAGGGACGAGCAGTACTTC
TRBD2 | NA | TRBJ2-5 | TRBV2 | CASSGGLAIVETQYF | TGTGCCAGCAGTGGGGGACTAGCTATCGTAGAGACCCAGTACTTC
NA | once | TRBJ2-5 | TRBV28 | CASSFRETQYF | TGTGCCAGCAGTTTCAGGGAGACCCAGTACTTC
TRBD1 | NA | TRBJ2-7 | TRBV6-1 | CASSEGQGAYEQYF | TGTGCCAGCAGTGAAGGGCAGGGGGCCTACGAGCAGTACTTC
TRBD2 | once | TRBJ2-3 | TRBV6-4 | CASSGAGGTDTQYF | TGTGCCAGCAGCGGGGCGGGAGGCACAGATACGCAGTATTTT
NA | NA | TRBJ2-2 | TRBV19 | CASITQGFGTGELFF | TGTGCCAGTATTACACAGGGTTTTGGGACCGGGGAGCTGTTTTTT
NA | NA | TRBJ1-5 | TRBV9 | CASSATNQPQHF | TGTGCCAGCAGCGCAACAAATCAGCCCCAGCATTTT
NA | once | TRBJ1-5 | TRBV19 | CASSIDPQASNQPQHF | TGTGCCAGTAGTATAGATCCACAGGCTTCCAATCAGCCCCAGCATTTT
TRBD1 | NA | TRBJ1-1 | TRBV24-1 | CATSDTGVTEAFF | TGTGCCACCAGTGACACAGGGGTGACTGAAGCTTTCTTT
TRBD2 | NA | TRBJ2-2 | TRBV7-9 | CASSALGGRDTGELFF | TGTGCCAGCAGCGCCCTGGGGGGGAGAGACACCGGGGAGCTGTTTTTT
NA | NA | TRBJ1-2 | TRBV6-6 | CASSYESRGYGYTF | TGTGCCAGCAGTTACGAGTCACGGGGCTATGGCTACACCTTC
TRBD1 | NA | TRBJ2-5 | TRBV19 | CASSQTGVQETQYF | TGTGCCAGTAGTCAGACAGGGGTCCAAGAGACCCAGTACTTC
NA | NA | TRBJ2-3 | TRBV30 | CAWRGWGARADTQYF | TGTGCCTGGAGGGGATGGGGCGCCCGGGCGGATACGCAGTATTTT
TRBD1 | NA | TRBJ2-7 | TRBV7-2 | CASSSRTGSSYEQYF | TGTGCCAGCAGCTCCCGGACAGGGAGCTCCTACGAGCAGTACTTC
NA | NA | TRBJ1-5 | TRBV21-1 | CASIVTGVGETSNQPQHF | TGTGCCAGCATCGTGACAGGGGTGGGGGAAACTAGCAATCAGCCCCAGCATTTT
TRBD1 | NA | TRBJ2-6 | TRBV7-8 | CASSLARTGGPAF | TGTGCCAGCAGCTTAGCTCGGACAGGTGGCCCCGCTTTC
NA | NA | TRBJ1-3 | TRBV18 | CASSPQLGNTIYF | TGTGCCAGCTCTCCTCAACTTGGAAACACCATATATTTT
TRBD2 | NA | TRBJ2-3 | TRBV3-1/TRBV3-2 | CASSPLSGGSTDTQYF | TGTGCCAGCAGCCCTCTAAGCGGGGGGAGCACAGATACGCAGTATTTT
TRBD2 | NA | TRBJ2-1 | TRBV7-9 | CASITSGSHNEQFF | TGTGCCAGCATCACTAGCGGAAGCCACAATGAGCAGTTCTTC